The 24 T cell receptor beta chains below all came from one sample that was sequenced in a study of blood T cell repertoires in COVID-19. Assay: immunoSEQ multiplex PCR; the TCRdb copy retains only in-frame clones and omits some. The repertoire holds 200,000 to 300,000 clones, nearly 85% seen once, with around 5.2% in the top ten. Sequencing used peripheral blood. All receptors derive from a human donor in a cohort sampled during active COVID-19.

This chain uses TRBV11-1 with TRBJ2-7, with 9 bases aligning to TRBD1. The V gene end was trimmed by 2 bases and the J gene end by 5 bases; junction bases not matched to a gene: 4. Germline CDR1 reads SGHAT; CDR2 reads FQDESV (reference sequence). The CDR3 runs 14 residues. The CDR3 here is CASSLRDREHEQYF. The CDR3 DNA follows: TGTGCCAGCAGCTTACGGGACAGGGAACACGAGCAGTACTTC. Complete variable domain (other parts from reference TRBV11-1 and TRBJ2-7): EAEVAQSPRYKITEKSQAVAFWCDPISGHATLYWYRQILGQGPELLVQFQDESVVDDSQLPKDRFSAERLKGVDSTLKIQPAELGDSAMYLCASSLRDREHEQYFGPGTRLTVT.

The J gene is TRBJ2-7, the V gene TRBV7-2, with 9 bases fitting TRBD1. The V and J ends lost 4 bases and 5 bases, in that order; junction bases with no gene match: 9. Per germline, CDR1 SGHTA and CDR2 FQGNSA. The CDR3 has 15 residues. The CDR3 DNA sequence: TGTGCCAGCAGCTACGCCGGGACAGGGTCCCACGAGCAGTACTTC. This gives the protein CASSYAGTGSHEQYF.

The J gene is TRBJ2-2, the V gene TRBV30; TRBD1 might be the D (6 bases). The CDR3 contains 14 residues. Trimming pared 3 bases from V and 4 bases from J, leaving 12 bases between. Germline V gives CDR1 GTSNPN, CDR2 SVGIG (reference sequence). CDR3 amino acids: CAWSSGTITGELFF. CDR3 DNA sequence: TGTGCCTGGAGCTCCGGGACAATCACCGGGGAGCTGTTTTTT.

The genes are TRBV30 and TRBJ1-1, with D unclear. The CDR3 runs 13 residues. Between the trimmed V and J ends, which lost 5 bases and 1 base, there was a span of 11 bases. The germline V gene encodes CDR1 GTSNPN and CDR2 SVGIG (reference sequence). Here the CDR3 DNA reads TGTGCCTGGTGCCCCCTAGGGAACACTGAAGCTTTCTTT. Its translation is CAWCPLGNTEAFF. Based on the CDR3 plus reference TRBV30 and TRBJ1-1, the full variable domain is SQTIHQWPATLVQPVGSPLSLECTVEGTSNPNLYWYRQAAGRGLQLLFYSVGIGQISSEVPQNLSASRPQDRQFILSSKKLLLSDSGFYLCAWCPLGNTEAFFGQGTRLTVV.

J is TRBJ2-7 and V is TRBV30; 9 bases match TRBD1. The V gene's germline CDR1 is GTSNPN and CDR2 SVGIG (reference sequence). CDR3 length: 17 residues. The V and J ends lost 3 bases and 0 bases, in that order; junction bases with no gene match: 12. CDR3 in amino acids: CAWSGINRGLDSYEQYF. The DNA of the CDR3 is TGTGCCTGGAGCGGAATTAACAGGGGGCTAGACTCCTACGAGCAGTACTTC. The entire variable domain, with the rest obtained from reference TRBV30 and TRBJ2-7, is as follows: SQTIHQWPATLVQPVGSPLSLECTVEGTSNPNLYWYRQAAGRGLQLLFYSVGIGQISSEVPQNLSASRPQDRQFILSSKKLLLSDSGFYLCAWSGINRGLDSYEQYFGPGTRLTVT.

The chain employs TRBV19 and TRBJ1-1; TRBD1 aligns across 7 bases. The CDR3 covers 14 residues. Trimming cost V 7 bases and J 4 bases; bases outside gene matches: 9. CDR1 is LNHDA, CDR2 SQIVND, per germline (reference sequence). CDR3 sequence reads: CASTSTGIATEAFF. In nucleotides, the CDR3 is TGTGCCAGTACCTCGACAGGGATCGCCACTGAAGCTTTCTTT. The full variable domain, in which reference TRBV19 and TRBJ1-1 provide the parts outside the CDR3, is DGGITQSPKYLFRKEGQNVTLSCEQNLNHDAMYWYRQDPGQGLRLIYYSQIVNDFQKGDIAEGYSVSREKKESFPLTVTSAQKNPTAFYLCASTSTGIATEAFFGQGTRLTVV.

The V and J genes are TRBV11-3 and TRBJ2-2; D possibly corresponds to TRBD2 (6 bases). Germline V gives CDR1 SGHNT, CDR2 YENEEA. The CDR3 contains 16 residues. Trimming pared 5 bases from V and 4 bases from J, leaving 17 bases between. CDR3 DNA sequence: TGTGCCAGCAGCCCGCGGGGCAGGGTTGGCACCGGGGAGCTGTTTTTT. Protein: CASSPRGRVGTGELFF.

The rearrangement uses TRBV5-4 and TRBJ1-2; possibly TRBD1 for D (6 bases). CDR3 length: 14 amino acids. Trimming shortened V by 0 bases and J by 8 bases, and 14 bases separated the two germline ends. Germline CDR1 and CDR2: SGHNT and YYREEE (reference sequence). CDR3 loop: CASSLEAGVKGYTF. CDR3 bases: TGTGCCAGCAGCTTGGAGGCAGGGGTGAAGGGCTACACCTTC.

This chain connects TRBV21-1 to TRBJ2-1; TRBD2 reflects the table's D call only, with no check against the DNA. TRBV21-1 is designated a pseudogene. This CDR3 is 18 amino acids long. The CDR3 bases are TGTGCCAGCAGCCATAGACTAGCGGGAGTCTTATTTATTGATGAGCAGTTCTTC. Its translation: CASSHRLAGVLFIDEQFF.

The gene calls are TRBV19 and TRBJ2-7, with D possibly being TRBD2 (6 bases). Germline CDR1 and CDR2: LNHDA and SQIVND (reference sequence). The germline V and J ends were trimmed by 6 bases and 2 bases, with 11 bases remaining between them. This CDR3 region has 13 residues. Here the CDR3 DNA reads TGTGCCAGTAGCTCCGGCGGGACCTACGAGCAGTACTTC. Translation gives CASSSGGTYEQYF. Using reference TRBV19 and TRBJ2-7 for the parts outside the CDR3, the full variable domain is DGGITQSPKYLFRKEGQNVTLSCEQNLNHDAMYWYRQDPGQGLRLIYYSQIVNDFQKGDIAEGYSVSREKKESFPLTVTSAQKNPTAFYLCASSSGGTYEQYFGPGTRLTVT.

This sequence joins TRBV5-4 and TRBJ2-7; 9 nucleotides align to TRBD2. Germline lookup yields CDR1 SGHNT and CDR2 YYREEE (reference sequence). V dropped 1 base and J dropped 7; count of bases not matched to a gene: 6. The CDR3 is 14 amino acids. In DNA form, the CDR3 reads TGTGCCAGCAGCTTGTGGCGGGAGGGAGGAGAGCAGTACTTC. This translates into CASSLWREGGEQYF. Together with reference TRBV5-4 and TRBJ2-7, the CDR3 gives the full variable domain: ETGVTQSPTHLIKTRGQQVTLRCSSQSGHNTVSWYQQALGQGPQFIFQYYREEENGRGNFPPRFSGLQFPNYSSELNVNALELDDSALYLCASSLWREGGEQYFGPGTRLTVT.

This clone was counted a few times. The V gene is TRBV7-2, the J gene TRBJ2-7; weak D call: TRBD1 (5 bases). The CDR3 totals 14 residues. CDR1 SGHTA and CDR2 FQGNSA come from the germline V gene. The V and J ends lost 5 bases and 2 bases respectively, with 13 bases between them. The CDR3 loop reads CASSPRTQTYEQYF. DNA for the CDR3: TGTGCCAGCAGCCCTCGGACACAAACCTACGAGCAGTACTTC.

V gene TRBV7-2 combines with J gene TRBJ1-2, with D possibly TRBD1 on 5 matching bases. Germline-derived CDR1 and CDR2 are SGHTA and FQGNSA. Trimming removed 3 bases at V and 8 bases at J, with 16 bases between. This CDR3 spans 14 amino acids. This CDR3 reads CASSFRGTPRGYTF. As DNA, the CDR3 is TGTGCCAGCAGCTTTCGGGGGACGCCCAGGGGCTACACCTTC.

This chain uses TRBV18 with TRBJ1-6, with D perhaps matching TRBD1 (6 bases). Germline V gene lookup returns CDR1 KGHSH and CDR2 LQKENI. The CDR3 has 13 amino acids. With 4 bases removed from V and 10 bases from J, the gap between germline ends came to 11 bases. The CDR3 DNA follows: TGTGCCAGCTCACTCCACAGGGACTCACCCCTCCACTTT. Translating it yields CASSLHRDSPLHF.

This chain connects TRBV3-1 (or the pseudogene TRBV3-2) to TRBJ2-4; 12 bases fit TRBD2. The germline V gene encodes CDR1 LGHDT and CDR2 YNNKEL (reference sequence). V lost 6 bases to trimming and J lost 4 bases; unmatched junction nucleotides: 7. The CDR3 covers 16 residues. For the CDR3, the DNA is TGTGCCAGCAGGCCAAGAGGGACTAGCGGGAAAAACATTCAGTACTTC. This gives the protein CASRPRGTSGKNIQYF.

The chain combines TRBV9 with TRBJ2-3; 13 nucleotides line up with TRBD2. J gave up 6 bases and V 6 bases, and 7 bases lay outside the gene matches. The germline V gene has CDR1 SGDLS and CDR2 YYNGEE. The CDR3 sequence is 15 residues long. The CDR3 region is CASTRGLAGPDTQYF. CDR3 nucleotides: TGTGCCAGCACTCGGGGACTAGCGGGACCGGATACGCAGTATTTT.

The genes are TRBV5-1 and TRBJ2-5; 7 nucleotides match TRBD2. This CDR3 is 16 amino acids long. CDR1 and CDR2 (germline): SGHRS, YFSETQ. The ends lost 0 bases at V and 5 bases at J; junction bases unmatched: 10. Here the CDR3 DNA reads TGCGCCAGCAGCTTGGGAGGGACTACCCAAAGTGAGACCCAGTACTTC. It encodes CASSLGGTTQSETQYF. Full variable domain (remainder filled in from reference TRBV5-1 and TRBJ2-5): KAGVTQTPRYLIKTRGQQVTLSCSPISGHRSVSWYQQTPGQGLQFLFEYFSETQRNKGNFPGRFSGRQFSNSRSEMNVSTLELGDSALYLCASSLGGTTQSETQYFGPGTRLLVL.

This chain uses TRBV19 with TRBJ2-2, with 9 bases fitting TRBD1. V shed 6 bases, J shed 5 bases, and the junction held 7 bases outside the gene matches. Germline CDR1 reads LNHDA; CDR2 reads SQIVND (reference sequence). CDR3 length equals 15 residues. The CDR3 DNA reads TGTGCCAGTAGACTAACAGGGGGCAGGACCGGGGAGCTGTTTTTT. This encodes CASRLTGGRTGELFF. The variable domain in full, with the rest retrieved from reference TRBV19 and TRBJ2-2, is DGGITQSPKYLFRKEGQNVTLSCEQNLNHDAMYWYRQDPGQGLRLIYYSQIVNDFQKGDIAEGYSVSREKKESFPLTVTSAQKNPTAFYLCASRLTGGRTGELFFGEGSRLTVL.

V is TRBV7-6 and J is TRBJ2-7, with 7 positions matching TRBD2. Trimming removed 5 bases from V and 6 bases from J; junction bases left unmatched: 19. This CDR3 has 17 amino acids. Germline V gives CDR1 SGHVS, CDR2 FNYEAQ. The CDR3 loop is CASSPRLGGSTTGEQYF. CDR3 DNA: TGTGCCAGCAGCCCGCGCCTGGGCGGGAGCACTACGGGCGAGCAGTACTTC.

The chain employs TRBV19 and TRBJ2-1; 7 positions agree with TRBD1. The germline V gene has CDR1 LNHDA and CDR2 SQIVND (reference sequence). The CDR3 extends over 15 amino acids. Germline trimming cut 6 bases from V and 7 bases from J; bases unmatched to any gene: 12. This CDR3 reads CASRLRQGQGNEQFF. DNA for the CDR3: TGTGCCAGTAGGCTACGACAGGGCCAGGGGAATGAGCAGTTCTTC.

The chain couples TRBV19 to TRBJ1-4; possible D gene TRBD1, 5 bases. Germline V gene lookup returns CDR1 LNHDA and CDR2 SQIVND (reference sequence). Trimming removed 7 bases at V and 2 bases at J, with 11 bases between. The CDR3 has 14 residues. The CDR3 reads CASTHGTTNEKLFF. The DNA for the CDR3 is TGTGCCAGTACCCACGGGACTACTAATGAAAAACTGTTTTTT. The variable domain in full, completed from reference TRBV19 and TRBJ1-4, reads DGGITQSPKYLFRKEGQNVTLSCEQNLNHDAMYWYRQDPGQGLRLIYYSQIVNDFQKGDIAEGYSVSREKKESFPLTVTSAQKNPTAFYLCASTHGTTNEKLFFGSGTQLSVL.

This clone was seen only a few times. The chain couples TRBV7-9 to TRBJ1-4; D unclear. Germline assignment: CDR1 SEHNR and CDR2 FQNEAQ (reference sequence). V lost 1 base and J 8 bases, leaving 11 bases between the germline ends. This CDR3 comprises 14 residues. This CDR3 is CASSLGGSREKLFF. The CDR3 DNA is TGTGCCAGCAGCTTAGGAGGGTCTCGAGAAAAACTGTTTTTT.

The chain couples TRBV2 to TRBJ2-2; TRBD1 might be the D (5 bases). The CDR3 runs to 16 residues. Trimming stripped 1 base from V and 7 bases from J, with 16 bases between. CDR1 SNHLY and CDR2 FYNNEI come from the germline V gene. CDR3 sequence reads: CASSEERGFSSGELFF. The DNA of the CDR3 is TGTGCCAGCAGTGAAGAAAGGGGCTTTTCGAGCGGGGAGCTGTTTTTT. The variable domain in full, with the rest retrieved from reference TRBV2 and TRBJ2-2, is EPEVTQTPSHQVTQMGQEVILRCVPISNHLYFYWYRQILGQKVEFLVSFYNNEISEKSEIFDDQFSVERPDGSNFTLKIRSTKLEDSAMYFCASSEERGFSSGELFFGEGSRLTVL.

The V gene is TRBV5-1, the J gene TRBJ1-2, with no clear D. Germline V CDR1 and CDR2: SGHRS, YFSETQ. The V gene lost 1 base and the J gene lost 4 bases, with 8 bases spanning the gap. This CDR3 comprises 13 residues. The CDR3 spells CASSLRGAYGYTF. As DNA, the CDR3 is TGCGCCAGCAGCTTGAGAGGTGCCTATGGCTACACCTTC.